One T cell receptor (beta chain) is described in this entry. The data originate from a study of technical replicates of blood from a few donors. The data were produced by immunoSEQ multiplex PCR, yet TCRdb's version contains in-frame clones alone and is incomplete. The profile shows some 70,000 clones, nearly 98% of them singletons. This clonotype was sampled from a human donor in good health. Sequenced material: T cells isolated from PBMCs.

The chain's CDR3 is CASSLRRDQAFF. The CDR3 coding sequence is TGCGCCAGCAGCTTGAGGAGGGACCAAGCTTTCTTT. The chain joins TRBV5-1 to TRBJ1-1; perhaps TRBD1 as D (5 bases). The CDR3 is made up of 12 amino acids. Trimming cost V 1 base and J 9 bases, with 10 bases left between them. Germline V gives CDR1 SGHRS, CDR2 YFSETQ.